This entry is about one TCR beta chain. As yet, its antigen is unknown. The sample originates from a study of OX40 agonist ivuxolimab in advanced cancers. About the research overall: Ivuxolimab doses were 0.01, 0.1, 0.3, 1.5, 3 or 10 mg/kg every 2 weeks.

Only in-frame clones appear in the TCRdb table, and some are missing; sequencing was by immunoSEQ multiplex PCR. There are 20,000 or so clones in the sample; 65% to 85% occur only once, and 40% to 50% lies in the top ten. Germline lookup yields CDR1 MDHEN and CDR2 SYDVKM. The trim removed 3 bases at V and 4 bases at J, leaving 3 bases unmatched. The CDR3 is made up of 14 amino acids. The study, taken as a whole, reports: There was clonal expansion of CD4+ and CD8+ blood T cells by week 6 at 0.1 to 3.0 mg/kg. Expanded peripheral T-cell antigen specificity went undetermined. The 0.1-3.0 mg/kg partial responders had among the lowest clonal expansion.

This sequence joins TRBV28 and TRBJ2-3; 8 bases align to TRBD2. The source material was CD4+ or CD8+ T cells sorted from blood, sampled in a trial of the OX40 agonist ivuxolimab. This clonotype was obtained from an adult with an advanced solid tumor such as melanoma, head and neck, liver or kidney cancer. The CDR3: CASSFRGGADTQYF. The DNA for the CDR3 is TGTGCCAGCAGTTTCCGGGGGGGCGCAGATACGCAGTATTTT.